This note documents a single T cell receptor beta chain sequence. The V gene lost 6 bases and the J gene lost 4 bases, with 12 bases spanning the gap. The CDR3 totals 14 residues. Germline CDR1 MNHNS, CDR2 SASEGT. Reverse transcription of about 0.45 to 1 ug RNA was carried out with random hexamers. The authors amplified TCR beta CDR3 across 54 Vbeta and 13 Jbeta using immunoSEQ multiplex PCR. TCRdb independently ran MiXCR on the immunoSEQ multiplex PCR reads; one entry per CDR3 protein. The sample shows tens of thousands of distinct CDR3 sequences, around 93% of them seen only once. The source of the sample is a study of CD8 T cells in Susac syndrome. Recently defined diagnostic criteria classed the Susac syndrome patients as definite or probable. Negative isolation was used for CD8+ and CD4+ T cells, and FACS enrichment was applied to TEMRA cells.

The rearrangement links TRBV6-1 to TRBJ2-2; D may be TRBD1 (6 bases). The sequence was obtained from a human donor with Susac syndrome. The sequenced material came from CD4+ T cells from PBMCs. CDR3 in DNA: TGTGCCAGCAGAGGGGGATTTAGCACCGGGGAGCTGTTTTTT. Its protein product is CASRGGFSTGELFF.